Following are 23 T cell receptor beta chains from one sample sequenced in a study of TIL therapy for anti-PD-1-resistant metastatic lung cancer. The immunoSEQ assay was v3. Only in-frame clones appear in the TCRdb table, and some are missing; sequencing was by immunoSEQ multiplex PCR. Of some 20,000 clones listed, roughly 79% were seen once; the top ten hold around 7.4%. Time point in this sample: pre-treatment sample, taken before nivolumab and TIL therapy. Sample: blood, taken at baseline. These receptors all stem from a person aged 25-85 years with non-small cell lung cancer.

Worth noting for this clone: A read error may account for a junction end that differs from germline. This sequence joins TRBV19 and TRBJ1-1, with 7 bases aligning to TRBD1. CDR1 is LNHDA and CDR2 is SQIVND in the germline V gene (reference sequence). This CDR3 is built from 13 residues. The CDR3 DNA follows: TGTGCCAGTATTAAGGACAGGAACTCTGAAGCTTTCTTT. Protein product: CASIKDRNSEAFF.

This CDR3 reads CASSLNRQGSSYEQYF. CDR3 coding DNA: TGTGCCAGCAGTTTAAATCGGCAGGGAAGCTCCTACGAGCAGTACTTC. The genes are TRBV27 and TRBJ2-7; a possible D gene is TRBD1 (5 bases). CDR3 length equals 16 residues. Trimming cost V 2 bases and J 0 bases, with 14 bases left between them. Germline CDR1 and CDR2: MNHEY and SMNVEV (reference sequence).

By share of the sample, this clone is medium-sized (0.01 to 0.1%). The V and J genes are TRBV19 and TRBJ1-4, with a tentative D call TRBD1 (6 bases). V lost 5 bases to trimming and J lost 8 bases, with 12 bases between them. Looked up from germline, CDR1 is LNHDA and CDR2 is SQIVND (reference sequence). CDR3 length: 13 residues. CDR3 nucleotides: TGTGCCAGTAGTCAGGGGTGGAAGGAAAAACTGTTTTTT. It yields the protein CASSQGWKEKLFF. The variable domain in full, completed from reference TRBV19 and TRBJ1-4, reads DGGITQSPKYLFRKEGQNVTLSCEQNLNHDAMYWYRQDPGQGLRLIYYSQIVNDFQKGDIAEGYSVSREKKESFPLTVTSAQKNPTAFYLCASSQGWKEKLFFGSGTQLSVL.

This clone has a handful of counts. The chain couples TRBV19 to TRBJ1-5; 8 bases align to TRBD1. The CDR3 length is 16 residues. V was pared by 7 bases and J by 5 bases, with 13 bases of the junction left unmatched. CDR1 LNHDA and CDR2 SQIVND come from the germline V gene (reference sequence). The CDR3, as DNA: TGTGCCAGTACTGCGACCGGACAGGGACTTTATCAGCCCCAGCATTTT. This codes for CASTATGQGLYQPQHF.

The chain couples TRBV18 to TRBJ2-2; no clear D gene. The CDR3 loop spans 16 amino acids. Germline V gives CDR1 KGHSH, CDR2 LQKENI. V gave up 6 bases and J gave up 2 bases, with 16 bases separating them. The CDR3 DNA reads TGTGCCAGCTCCCGTGGCGGCGACACCAACACCGGGGAGCTGTTTTTT. It is translated as CASSRGGDTNTGELFF.

This clone was picked up a small number of times. V usage is TRBV18 and J usage is TRBJ2-1; 11 bases are shared with TRBD2. There are 15 residues in the CDR3. Trimming removed 4 bases from V and 5 bases from J; junction bases left unmatched: 4. The germline V gene encodes CDR1 KGHSH and CDR2 LQKENI. For the CDR3, the DNA is TGTGCCAGCTCACTTAGCGGGAGGGCCCACAATGAGCAGTTCTTC. It encodes CASSLSGRAHNEQFF.

In its sample, this clone was seen a few times. The genes are TRBV30 and TRBJ1-5; 8 bases align to TRBD1. CDR1 is GTSNPN, CDR2 SVGIG, per germline (reference sequence). The CDR3 runs 14 residues. The V segment lost 3 bases and the J segment 6 bases; nucleotides outside the gene matches: 7. Written as DNA, the CDR3 is TGTGCCTGGAGCCCTGACAGGGGAAGTCAGCCCCAGCATTTT. Translation: CAWSPDRGSQPQHF.

Only one count was recorded for this clone. The V and J genes are TRBV25-1 and TRBJ1-2, with D uncertain. V gave up 3 bases and J gave up 0 bases, with 11 bases separating them. The CDR3 has 15 residues. Germline CDR1 MGHDK, CDR2 SYGVNS. The CDR3 is CASSDSGQPNYGYTF. CDR3 in DNA: TGTGCCAGCAGTGACAGCGGGCAGCCTAACTATGGCTACACCTTC.

The V gene is TRBV7-2, the J gene TRBJ1-5; maybe TRBD1 (5 bases). The germline gives CDR1 SGHTA, CDR2 FQGNSA. V gave up 1 base and J gave up 5 bases, with 15 bases separating them. The CDR3 consists of 16 residues. CDR3 in amino acids: CASSLGLGWGDQPQHF. As DNA, the CDR3 is TGTGCCAGCAGCTTAGGATTAGGCTGGGGGGATCAGCCCCAGCATTTT.

The chain uses TRBV28 and TRBJ1-2; maybe TRBD1 (6 bases). CDR3 length: 13 residues. Deletions cut 5 bases from V and 5 bases from J, with 12 bases between. From germline, CDR1 is MDHEN and CDR2 SYDVKM. As DNA, the CDR3 is TGTGCCAGCAGTGCCACAGGGAGGTATGGCTACACCTTC. Protein: CASSATGRYGYTF.

The chain combines TRBV6-6 with TRBJ2-2; TRBD1 is a possible D gene (5 bases). Germline V gives CDR1 MNHNY, CDR2 SVGAGI (reference sequence). V was clipped by 3 bases and J by 5 bases, with 13 bases between them. This CDR3 contains 15 residues. Written as DNA, the CDR3 is TGTGCCAGCAGTTATGCCCGCAGGGAAACCGGGGAGCTGTTTTTT. Translating it yields CASSYARRETGELFF.

The count of this clone is one. The chain links TRBV27 to TRBJ2-7; tentatively, D is TRBD1 or TRBD2 (5 bases each). The CDR3 has 18 amino acids. The V gene's germline CDR1 is MNHEY and CDR2 SMNVEV (reference sequence). V lost 2 bases, J lost 2 bases, and 22 bases lay in between. Here the CDR3 reads CASSLDGFGTERPYEQYF. The CDR3 coding sequence is TGTGCCAGCAGTTTAGATGGCTTTGGGACGGAAAGACCCTACGAGCAGTACTTC.

V is TRBV11-2 and J is TRBJ2-7; weak D call: TRBD2 (6 bases). The V gene's germline CDR1 is SGHAT and CDR2 FQNNGV. CDR3 size: 12 residues. Trimming pared 1 base from V and 6 bases from J, leaving 7 bases between. In DNA form, the CDR3 reads TGTGCCAGCAGCTTAGTCGGGGGCGAGCAGTACTTC. This translates into CASSLVGGEQYF.

This clone was recorded a few times. The gene calls are TRBV18 and TRBJ1-1; maybe TRBD1 (6 bases). Germline assignment: CDR1 KGHSH and CDR2 LQKENI. Trimming cost V 4 bases and J 6 bases, with 15 bases left between them. The CDR3 length is 14 residues. CDR3 in amino acids: CASSLQGNYAEAFF. The CDR3 DNA is TGTGCCAGCTCACTACAGGGTAATTACGCTGAAGCTTTCTTT.

This chain uses TRBV7-9 with TRBJ2-5; D not resolved. The V gene lost 5 bases and the J gene lost 4 bases, with 20 bases spanning the gap. The CDR3 totals 16 residues. Germline V lookup: CDR1 SEHNR, CDR2 FQNEAQ (reference sequence). CDR3 in amino acids: CASSRKPSPGSETQYF. CDR3 sequence (DNA): TGTGCCAGCAGCCGGAAGCCTAGTCCTGGGTCAGAGACCCAGTACTTC.

The chain employs TRBV5-1 and TRBJ1-5, with 10 bases that match TRBD1. CDR1 is SGHRS, CDR2 YFSETQ, per germline. This CDR3 comprises 15 residues. The trim removed 0 bases at V and 3 bases at J, leaving 0 bases unmatched. The CDR3 loop is CASSLGQGANQPQHF. The CDR3 DNA sequence: TGCGCCAGCAGCTTGGGACAGGGGGCCAATCAGCCCCAGCATTTT.

The V call is TRBV15, the J call TRBJ1-3; weak D call: TRBD1 (5 bases). V lost 0 bases and J 2 bases, leaving 17 bases between the germline ends. The CDR3 runs to 18 residues. Germline CDR1 is LNHNV and CDR2 is YYDKDF (reference sequence). CDR3 loop: CATSRESPGGAAGNTIYF. Written as DNA, the CDR3 is TGTGCCACCAGCAGAGAATCCCCGGGCGGGGCTGCTGGAAACACCATATATTTT. The whole variable domain, filled in from reference TRBV15 and TRBJ1-3, reads DAMVIQNPRYQVTQFGKPVTLSCSQTLNHNVMYWYQQKSSQAPKLLFHYYDKDFNNEADTPDNFQSRRPNTSFCFLDIRSPGLGDTAMYLCATSRESPGGAAGNTIYFGEGSWLTVV.

The rearrangement joins TRBV24-1 to TRBJ2-1, with 11 bases fitting TRBD2. The CDR3 length is 16 residues. Looked up from germline, CDR1 is KGHDR and CDR2 is SFDVKD. V was clipped by 1 base and J by 4 bases; unmatched bases: 2. CDR3 sequence: CATSDLGTSGYNEQFF. CDR3 sequence (DNA): TGTGCCACCAGTGATTTAGGGACTAGCGGATACAATGAGCAGTTCTTC.

For this clone: Within the sample, other DNA sequences also encode this same CDR3. The chain couples TRBV2 to TRBJ2-1; maybe TRBD1 (6 bases). Germline CDR1 and CDR2: SNHLY and FYNNEI. CDR3 length: 13 residues. Trimming removed 6 bases from V and 4 bases from J, with 10 bases in between. CDR3 sequence (DNA): TGTGCCAGCAGGAACAGGGTTTACAATGAGCAGTTCTTC. This sequence encodes CASRNRVYNEQFF.

This clone was detected only a few times. The chain couples TRBV6-4 to TRBJ2-3, with 7 positions matching TRBD2. The ends lost 2 bases at V and 1 base at J; junction bases unmatched: 0. This CDR3 spans 14 amino acids. CDR1 and CDR2 (germline): MRHNA, SNTAGT. CDR3 DNA sequence: TGTGCCAGCAGTGACGCGGGGGGCACAGATACGCAGTATTTT. This translates into CASSDAGGTDTQYF.

This clone was detected only once. The rearrangement joins TRBV5-8 to TRBJ2-1, with D possibly being TRBD1 (5 bases). CDR3 length: 11 amino acids. Trimming cost V 3 bases and J 9 bases, with 7 bases left between them. Germline V CDR1 and CDR2: SGHTS, YDEGEE. Here the CDR3 reads CASSSDSEQFF. Written as DNA, the CDR3 is TGTGCCAGCAGCTCCGACAGTGAGCAGTTCTTC.

In its sample, this clone was seen once. Its ends do not fully match the called genes, so a read error is possible. This chain uses TRBV10-3 with TRBJ1-1; perhaps TRBD1 as D (5 bases). CDR1 and CDR2 from the germline V gene are ENHRY and SYGVKD. The CDR3 totals 15 residues. Here the CDR3 reads CAISESGSRGTETFF. CDR3 DNA: TGTGCCATCAGTGAGTCGGGGTCACGGGGCACTGAAACTTTCTTT.

The V call is TRBV3-1 (or the pseudogene TRBV3-2), the J call TRBJ2-2, with TRBD2 as a possible D gene (5 bases). V dropped 0 bases and J dropped 6 bases, with 11 bases sitting between them. Germline loops: CDR1 LGHDT, CDR2 YNNKEL (reference sequence). CDR3 length: 15 amino acids. CDR3 DNA sequence: TGTGCCAGCAGCCAAGATCTTTCGGGGTCCGGGGAGCTGTTTTTT. This translates into CASSQDLSGSGELFF.